These 10 T cell receptor beta chains originate from one sample sequenced in a study of spatial heterogeneity in lung cancer. Each CDR3 protein is one row after TCRdb ran MiXCR on the 5' RACE reads. Of 16,000 or so distinct CDR3 sequences listed, 6.5% to 7% are singletons. Study-level findings and limits: It was found that expanded intratumoral alpha and beta TCR counts tracked tumor mutation counts.

The time point was: sample taken at primary tumor resection. Their antigen targets remain unknown. The sequenced sample was lung tumor tissue, obtained at surgery. These receptors came from a female donor with early-stage non-small cell lung cancer.

There are many counts of this clonotype. V and J are TRBV19 and TRBJ1-5; D gene uncertain. From germline, CDR1 is LNHDA and CDR2 SQIVND (reference sequence). The CDR3 length is 13 residues. V was trimmed by 6 bases and J by 1 base, leaving 7 bases between them. CDR3 residues: CASSADSNQPQHF. In DNA form, the CDR3 reads TGTGCCAGTAGCGCAGACAGCAATCAGCCCCAGCATTTT.

This clonotype was seen many times. The chain carries TRBV3-1 and TRBJ1-1, with 8 bases lining up with TRBD1. V shed 6 bases and J 10 bases; nucleotides not matched to a gene: 10. Germline V gene lookup returns CDR1 LGHDT and CDR2 YNNKEL (reference sequence). There are 13 residues in the CDR3. The CDR3 loop is CASRGQAPVGAFF. The CDR3 nucleotides are TGTGCCAGCAGGGGACAGGCCCCGGTTGGAGCTTTCTTT.

The table lists this clonotype with many counts. J is TRBJ1-3 and V is TRBV10-3; D is unresolved. This CDR3 spans 10 amino acids. V lost 6 bases and J lost 4, with 1 base in between. The germline CDR1 and CDR2 sequences are ENHRY and SYGVKD. CDR3 residues: CAIRGNTIYF. CDR3 nucleotide sequence: TGTGCCATCAGAGGAAACACCATATATTTT.

This clonotype has at least ten counts. The chain joins TRBV29-1 to TRBJ2-7; the match to TRBD1 covers 7 bases. The trim removed 6 bases at V and 4 bases at J, leaving 9 bases unmatched. Germline V gene lookup returns CDR1 SQVTM and CDR2 ANQGSEA. The CDR3 length is 13 residues. The CDR3 sequence: CSVRRGSSYEQYF. The CDR3 nucleotides read TGCAGCGTCCGCAGGGGGTCCTCTTACGAGCAGTACTTC.

This clonotype was observed many times. V gene TRBV4-3 combines with J gene TRBJ2-1; 8 bases are a match to TRBD1. The trim removed 4 bases at V and 1 base at J, leaving 6 bases unmatched. This CDR3 is 16 amino acids long. The germline gives CDR1 LGHNA, CDR2 YSLEER. This chain's CDR3 is CASSPPGGLSYNEQFF. The CDR3, as DNA: TGCGCCAGCAGCCCACCAGGGGGCTTGTCCTACAATGAGCAGTTCTTC.

This clonotype appeared a few times. The chain joins TRBV7-8 to TRBJ1-1; tentatively, D is TRBD1 (6 bases). Germline V lookup: CDR1 SGHVS, CDR2 FQNEAQ. Trimming cost V 3 bases and J 3 bases, with 17 bases left between them. CDR3 length: 16 residues. CDR3 residues: CASSLRTEGWDTEAFF. The CDR3 DNA reads TGTGCCAGCAGCTTGAGGACAGAGGGGTGGGACACTGAAGCTTTCTTT.

The chain carries TRBV4-3 and TRBJ2-3; unclear D gene. From germline, CDR1 is LGHNA and CDR2 YSLEER. The CDR3 contains 14 residues. The V gene lost 4 bases and the J gene lost 1 base, with 9 bases spanning the gap. The CDR3 is CASSPRAGTDTQYF. The CDR3 DNA reads TGCGCCAGCAGCCCCCGGGCCGGCACAGATACGCAGTATTTT.

This clonotype was picked up many times. The rearrangement joins TRBV20-1 to TRBJ2-7; a possible D gene is TRBD1 (6 bases). Germline-derived CDR1 and CDR2 are DFQATT and SNEGSKA (reference sequence). The ends were cut back, 4 bases at V and 0 bases at J, with 10 bases in the middle. CDR3 length: 13 amino acids. The CDR3: CSAILTGSYEQYF. Written as DNA, the CDR3 is TGCAGTGCTATCTTGACAGGCTCCTACGAGCAGTACTTC.

The chain employs TRBV6-5 and TRBJ1-4, with D unclear. The CDR3 consists of 12 residues. V was clipped by 6 bases and J by 3 bases, with 5 bases between them. CDR1 and CDR2 from the germline V gene are MNHEY and SVGAGI. This CDR3 reads CASRAPNEKLFF. The CDR3 nucleotides read TGTGCCAGCAGAGCTCCTAATGAAAAACTGTTTTTT.

This clonotype has at least ten counts. The chain recombines TRBV5-1 with TRBJ2-7, with a weak D call TRBD1 (6 bases). The CDR3 extends over 13 amino acids. Germline assignment: CDR1 SGHRS and CDR2 YFSETQ. V was pared by 0 bases and J by 6 bases, with 10 bases between. The CDR3 here is CASSLEGTPEQYF. The CDR3 nucleotides read TGCGCCAGCAGCTTGGAAGGGACACCCGAGCAGTACTTC.